Listed below are T cell receptor beta chains from one sample, sequenced in a study of read filtering for tumor transcriptome and immune sequencing. TCRdb re-called the reads through MiXCR, storing one row per CDR3 protein. Found here are 35,000 to 40,000 distinct CDR3 sequences, roughly 13% of them singletons; the top ten hold 25% to 30%. Sequenced input: a population of CD138-negative cells sorted from bone marrow. These receptors were taken from a donor at least 40 years old with multiple myeloma. The CDR3 runs from the conserved cysteine through the conserved F or W. A D gene is named only where the DNA matches it firmly. A clone size is listed for some rows: how often the clone was seen (once, few, many), or a class if it is expanded.

TRBV7-9,many,16,TRBJ2-2,-,TGTGCCAGCAGCTTATTTCGCGGGCCGAACACCGGGGAGCTGTTTTTT,CASSLFRGPNTGELFF
TRBV20-1,many,15,TRBJ2-2,-,TGCAGTGCTAGAAGTATGCAGGGGAACACCGGGGAGCTGTTTTTT,CSARSMQGNTGELFF
TRBV7-2,many,14,TRBJ2-7,-,TGTGCCAGCAGCTTCCGACGTTACTCCTACGAGCAGTACTTC,CASSFRRYSYEQYF
TRBV4-3,many,16,TRBJ2-1,-,TGCGCCAGCAGCGAAGTCTGGGGGAGAGGGTACAATGAGCAGTTCTTC,CASSEVWGRGYNEQFF
TRBV29-1,many,15,TRBJ2-1,TRBD1,TGCAGCGTTGAGACGACAGGGGGCTTCTACAATGAGCAGTTCTTC,CSVETTGGFYNEQFF
TRBV20-1,few,13,TRBJ1-2,-,TGCAGTGCTAGAGCCGGCGAGGGCTATGGCTACACCTTC,CSARAGEGYGYTF
TRBV2,many,13,TRBJ1-1,-,TGTGCCAGCAGCGGGGGCCCGAACACTGAAGCTTTCTTT,CASSGGPNTEAFF
TRBV7-8,many,17,TRBJ2-5,TRBD2,TGTGCCAGCAGCTTAGCTGGGACTAGCGGGATGGGTGAGACCCAGTACTTC,CASSLAGTSGMGETQYF
TRBV6-6,-,16,TRBJ2-7,TRBD1,TGTGCCAGCAGGTCCGGGACAGGGGGAGGTCGGTACGAGCAGTACTTC,CASRSGTGGGRYEQYF
TRBV28,many,15,TRBJ1-4,-,TGTGCCAGCAGTCCTTCTGGGGGTACTAATGAAAAACTGTTTTTT,CASSPSGGTNEKLFF
TRBV14,once,17,TRBJ1-5,-,TGTGCCAGCAGTCCCCCAGAGTTTAACGCTAGCAATCAGCCCCAGCATTTT,CASSPPEFNASNQPQHF
TRBV5-1,few,14,TRBJ2-7,TRBD1,TGCGCCAGCAGCTTGGCAAGGACAGGGGGCGAGCAGTACTTC,CASSLARTGGEQYF
TRBV12-3/TRBV12-4,many,14,TRBJ1-4,-,TGTGCCAGCAGTCAAAGAGGGACTAATGAAAAACTGTTTTTT,CASSQRGTNEKLFF
TRBV29-1,few,13,TRBJ2-1,-,TGCAGCGTCCTGGGACGGTCCTACAATGAGCAGTTCTTC,CSVLGRSYNEQFF
TRBV4-1,many,18,TRBJ2-6,-,TGCGCCAGCAGCCCCGTGGGACCGAGTAACTCTGGGGCCAACGTCCTGACTTTC,CASSPVGPSNSGANVLTF
TRBV15,many,16,TRBJ1-3,-,TGTGCCACCAGCAGAGTCCGGGGGCCCTCTGGAAACACCATATATTTT,CATSRVRGPSGNTIYF
TRBV6-1,many,15,TRBJ2-6,TRBD1,TGTGCCATATCAGGGGGTGGCTCTGGGGCCAACGTCCTGACTTTC,CAISGGGSGANVLTF